A single sample gave rise to the 7 T cell receptor beta chains below, sequenced in a study of T cells after yellow fever vaccination. TCRdb processed the 5' RACE reads anew with MiXCR; each CDR3 protein has one entry. The data hold 400,000 to 650,000 distinct CDR3 sequences, with just over 20% observed a single time. The material was PBMCs, obtained roughly 23 days after the first yellow fever vaccination. The receptor source for this set is a man aged 18 to 30 who received the YFV17D yellow fever vaccine.

This clonotype occurred a few times. The V gene is TRBV28, the J gene TRBJ1-5, with D uncertain. CDR3 length: 12 amino acids. Trimming left V 7 bases short and J 9 bases short, with 13 bases between. From germline, CDR1 is MDHEN and CDR2 SYDVKM. This CDR3 is CASNLSQRPQHF. In DNA, the CDR3 is TGTGCCAGCAACCTCTCACAGAGGCCCCAGCATTTT.

This clonotype was picked up a small number of times. The rearrangement joins TRBV5-1 to TRBJ2-1, with D possibly being TRBD1 (6 bases). CDR3 length equals 15 residues. V was clipped by 3 bases and J by 8 bases, with 18 bases between them. The germline CDR1 and CDR2 sequences are SGHRS and YFSETQ. In nucleotides, the CDR3 is TGCGCCAGCAGCTCGCAGGGGCCCACTGACGATGAGCAGTTCTTC. Encoded protein: CASSSQGPTDDEQFF.

This clonotype was counted only a few times. The chain recombines TRBV20-1 with TRBJ2-1; 14 nucleotides agree with TRBD2. Trimming cost V 0 bases and J 8 bases; bases outside gene matches: 6. Germline-derived CDR1 and CDR2 are DFQATT and SNEGSKA (reference sequence). CDR3 length: 16 amino acids. The CDR3, as DNA: TGCAGTGCTAGAGATAGACTAGCGGGGGGGATTCATGAGCAGTTCTTC. Translation gives CSARDRLAGGIHEQFF.

V and J are TRBV12-3 or TRBV12-4 and TRBJ1-2, with D possibly being TRBD1 (6 bases). V lost 10 bases to trimming and J lost 8 bases, with 20 bases between them. The CDR3 loop spans 13 amino acids. The CDR3 sequence: CATKPDSPSGYTF. The CDR3 DNA reads TGTGCCACCAAACCGGACAGTCCGTCAGGCTACACCTTC.

This clonotype was seen only a few times. The gene calls are TRBV30 and TRBJ2-3, with a possible D match to TRBD1 (5 bases). The CDR3 is made up of 12 amino acids. Between the trimmed V and J ends, which lost 4 bases and 4 bases, there was a span of 9 bases. CDR1 is GTSNPN, CDR2 SVGIG, per germline (reference sequence). The CDR3 coding sequence is TGTGCCTGGACGGACATGTCAGATACGCAGTATTTT. Protein sequence: CAWTDMSDTQYF. Using reference TRBV30 and TRBJ2-3 for the parts outside the CDR3, the full variable domain is SQTIHQWPATLVQPVGSPLSLECTVEGTSNPNLYWYRQAAGRGLQLLFYSVGIGQISSEVPQNLSASRPQDRQFILSSKKLLLSDSGFYLCAWTDMSDTQYFGPGTRLTVL.

The sample holds a few counts of this clonotype. The chain is built from TRBV7-2 and TRBJ1-2; D is undetermined. The CDR3 covers 14 residues. Trimming stripped 1 base from V and 6 bases from J, with 12 bases between. From germline, CDR1 is SGHTA and CDR2 FQGNSA. The CDR3 DNA follows: TGTGCCAGCAGCTTAGTTCGGGGTACACATGGCTACACCTTC. Protein product: CASSLVRGTHGYTF.

This clonotype showed up many times. The chain employs TRBV20-1 and TRBJ1-5, with a possible D match to TRBD1 (5 bases). V shed 0 bases and J shed 4 bases, with 10 bases lying between them. The CDR3 runs 14 residues. Looked up from germline, CDR1 is DFQATT and CDR2 is SNEGSKA (reference sequence). The CDR3 is CSARDGAENQPQHF. Written as DNA, the CDR3 is TGCAGTGCTAGAGACGGGGCAGAGAATCAGCCCCAGCATTTT.